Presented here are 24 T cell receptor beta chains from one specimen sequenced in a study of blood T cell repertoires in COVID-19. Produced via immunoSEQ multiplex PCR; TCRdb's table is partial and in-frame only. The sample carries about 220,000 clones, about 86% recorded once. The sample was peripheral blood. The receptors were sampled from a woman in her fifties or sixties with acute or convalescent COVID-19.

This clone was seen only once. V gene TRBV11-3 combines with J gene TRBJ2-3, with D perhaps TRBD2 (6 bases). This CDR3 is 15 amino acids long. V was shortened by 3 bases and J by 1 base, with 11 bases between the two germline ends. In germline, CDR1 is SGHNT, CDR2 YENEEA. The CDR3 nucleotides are TGTGCCAGCAGCTTTCGGGGGACTCGCACAGATACGCAGTATTTT. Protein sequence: CASSFRGTRTDTQYF. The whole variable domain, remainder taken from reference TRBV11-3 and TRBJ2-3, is EAGVVQSPRYKIIEKKQPVAFWCNPISGHNTLYWYLQNLGQGPELLIRYENEEAVDDSQLPKDRFSAERLKGVDSTLKIQPAELGDSAVYLCASSFRGTRTDTQYFGPGTRLTVL.

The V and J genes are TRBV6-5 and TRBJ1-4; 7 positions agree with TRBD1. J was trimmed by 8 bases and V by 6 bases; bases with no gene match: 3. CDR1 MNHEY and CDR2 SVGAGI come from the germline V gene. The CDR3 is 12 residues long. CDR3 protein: CASSPGQEKLFF. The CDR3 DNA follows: TGTGCCAGCAGCCCGGGACAGGAAAAACTGTTTTTT.

CDR3 sequence (DNA): TGTGCCAGCAGACCCGAACTCTCTGGAAACACCATATATTTT. This encodes CASRPELSGNTIYF. V gene TRBV6-5 combines with J gene TRBJ1-3; D remains unclear. V lost 6 bases, J lost 0 bases, and 9 bases lay in between. The CDR3 is 14 amino acids. The germline V gene has CDR1 MNHEY and CDR2 SVGAGI.

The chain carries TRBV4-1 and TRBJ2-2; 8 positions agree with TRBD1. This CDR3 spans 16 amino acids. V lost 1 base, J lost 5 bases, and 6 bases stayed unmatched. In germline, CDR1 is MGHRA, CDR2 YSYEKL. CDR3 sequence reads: CASSQVGQGRTGELFF. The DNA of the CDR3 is TGCGCCAGCAGCCAAGTAGGACAGGGTAGAACCGGGGAGCTGTTTTTT.

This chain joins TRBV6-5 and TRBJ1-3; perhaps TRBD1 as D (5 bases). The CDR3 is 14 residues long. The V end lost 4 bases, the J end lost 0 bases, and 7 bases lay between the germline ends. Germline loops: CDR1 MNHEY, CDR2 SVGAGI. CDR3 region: CASSSGFSGNTIYF. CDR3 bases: TGTGCCAGCAGTTCAGGGTTCTCTGGAAACACCATATATTTT.

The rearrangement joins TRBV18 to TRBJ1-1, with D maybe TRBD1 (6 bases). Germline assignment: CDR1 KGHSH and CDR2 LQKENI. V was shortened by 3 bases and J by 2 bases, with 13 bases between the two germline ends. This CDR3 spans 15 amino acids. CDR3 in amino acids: CASSPGVQGNTEAFF. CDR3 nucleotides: TGTGCCAGCTCACCGGGGGTACAGGGTAACACTGAAGCTTTCTTT.

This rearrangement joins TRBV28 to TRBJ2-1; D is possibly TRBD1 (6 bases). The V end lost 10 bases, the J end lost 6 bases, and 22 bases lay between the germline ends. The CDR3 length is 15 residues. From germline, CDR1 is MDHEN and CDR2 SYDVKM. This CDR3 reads CATHPGQSFSNEQFF. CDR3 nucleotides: TGTGCCACCCACCCGGGACAAAGTTTCAGCAATGAGCAGTTCTTC.

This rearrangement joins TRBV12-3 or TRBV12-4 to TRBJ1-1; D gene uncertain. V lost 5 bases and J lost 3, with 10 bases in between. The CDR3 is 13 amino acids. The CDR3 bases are TGTGCCAGCAGTACTAAGAGAGACACTGAAGCTTTCTTT. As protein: CASSTKRDTEAFF.

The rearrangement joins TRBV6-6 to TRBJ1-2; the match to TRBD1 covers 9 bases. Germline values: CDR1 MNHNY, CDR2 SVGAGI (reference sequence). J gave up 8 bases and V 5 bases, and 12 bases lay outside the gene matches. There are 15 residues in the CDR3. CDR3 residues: CASSTRGQGVGGYTF. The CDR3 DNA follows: TGTGCCAGCAGTACGCGGGGACAGGGTGTGGGGGGCTACACCTTC.

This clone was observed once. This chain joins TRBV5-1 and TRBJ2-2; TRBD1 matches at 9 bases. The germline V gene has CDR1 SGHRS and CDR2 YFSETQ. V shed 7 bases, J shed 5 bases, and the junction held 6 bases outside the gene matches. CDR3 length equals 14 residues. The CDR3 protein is CASLQGAGTGELFF. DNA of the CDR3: TGCGCCAGCTTACAGGGGGCCGGTACCGGGGAGCTGTTTTTT.

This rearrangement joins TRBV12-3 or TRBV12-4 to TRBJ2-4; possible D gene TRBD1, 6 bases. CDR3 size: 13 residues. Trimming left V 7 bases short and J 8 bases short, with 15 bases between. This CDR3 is CASKSNGGYIQYF. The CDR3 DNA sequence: TGTGCCAGCAAAAGTAATGGGGGCTACATTCAGTACTTC.

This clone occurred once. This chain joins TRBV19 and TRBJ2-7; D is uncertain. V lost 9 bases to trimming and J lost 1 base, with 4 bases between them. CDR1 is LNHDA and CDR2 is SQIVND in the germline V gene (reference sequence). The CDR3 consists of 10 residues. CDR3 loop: CARSSYEQYF. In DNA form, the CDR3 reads TGTGCCAGGTCATCCTACGAGCAGTACTTC.

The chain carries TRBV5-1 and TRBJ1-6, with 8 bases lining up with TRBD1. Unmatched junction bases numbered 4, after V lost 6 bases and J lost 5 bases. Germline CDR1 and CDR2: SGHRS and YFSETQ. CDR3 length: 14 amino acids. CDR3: CASTGQGDNSPLHF. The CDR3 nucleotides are TGCGCCAGCACCGGACAGGGCGATAATTCACCCCTCCACTTT.

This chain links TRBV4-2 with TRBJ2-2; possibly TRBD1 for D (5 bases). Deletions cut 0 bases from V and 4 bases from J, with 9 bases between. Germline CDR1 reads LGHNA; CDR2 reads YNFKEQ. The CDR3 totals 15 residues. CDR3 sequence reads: CASSQERTITGELFF. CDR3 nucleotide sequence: TGTGCCAGCAGCCAAGAAAGGACAATCACCGGGGAGCTGTTTTTT.

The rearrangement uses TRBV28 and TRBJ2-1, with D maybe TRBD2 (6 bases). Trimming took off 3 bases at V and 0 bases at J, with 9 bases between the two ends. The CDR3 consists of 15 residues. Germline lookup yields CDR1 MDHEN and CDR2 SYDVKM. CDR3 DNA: TGTGCCAGCAGTTTGGGAGGAAACTCCTACAATGAGCAGTTCTTC. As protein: CASSLGGNSYNEQFF.

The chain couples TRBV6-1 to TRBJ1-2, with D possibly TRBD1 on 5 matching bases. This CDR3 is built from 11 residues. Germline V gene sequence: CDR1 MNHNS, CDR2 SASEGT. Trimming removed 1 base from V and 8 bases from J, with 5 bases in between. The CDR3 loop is CASSEGGGYTF. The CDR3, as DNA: TGTGCCAGCAGTGAAGGGGGCGGCTACACCTTC.

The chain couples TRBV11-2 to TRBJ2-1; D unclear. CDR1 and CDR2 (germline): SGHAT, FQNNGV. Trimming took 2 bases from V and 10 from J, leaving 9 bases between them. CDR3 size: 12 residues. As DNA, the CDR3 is TGTGCCAGCAGCTTATCCCGGTCAGAGCAGTTCTTC. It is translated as CASSLSRSEQFF.

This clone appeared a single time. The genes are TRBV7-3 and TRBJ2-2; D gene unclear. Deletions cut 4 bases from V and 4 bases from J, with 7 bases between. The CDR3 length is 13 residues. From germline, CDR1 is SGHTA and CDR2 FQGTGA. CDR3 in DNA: TGTGCCAGCAGCTCCCCCGGCACCGGGGAGCTGTTTTTT. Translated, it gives CASSSPGTGELFF. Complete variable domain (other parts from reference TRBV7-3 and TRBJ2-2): GAGVSQTPSNKVTEKGKYVELRCDPISGHTALYWYRQSLGQGPEFLIYFQGTGAADDSGLPNDRFFAVRPEGSVSTLKIQRTERGDSAVYLCASSSPGTGELFFGEGSRLTVL.

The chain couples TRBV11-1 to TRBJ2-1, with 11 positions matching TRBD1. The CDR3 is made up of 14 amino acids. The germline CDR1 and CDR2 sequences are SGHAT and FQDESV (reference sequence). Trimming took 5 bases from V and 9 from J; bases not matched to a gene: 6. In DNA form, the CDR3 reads TGTGCCAGCAGCCCGGGGACAGGGGGTCTTGAGCAGTTCTTC. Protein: CASSPGTGGLEQFF.

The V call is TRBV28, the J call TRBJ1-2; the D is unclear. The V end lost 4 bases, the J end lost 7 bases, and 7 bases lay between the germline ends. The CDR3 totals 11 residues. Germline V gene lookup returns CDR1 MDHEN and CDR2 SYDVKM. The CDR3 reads CASSSNSGYTF. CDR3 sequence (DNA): TGTGCCAGCAGTTCCAATTCTGGCTACACCTTC.

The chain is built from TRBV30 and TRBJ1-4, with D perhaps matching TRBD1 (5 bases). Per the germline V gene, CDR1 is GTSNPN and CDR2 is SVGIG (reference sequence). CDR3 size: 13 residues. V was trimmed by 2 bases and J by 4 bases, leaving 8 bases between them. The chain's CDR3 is CAWSRQNNEKLFF. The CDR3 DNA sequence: TGTGCCTGGAGTAGACAGAATAATGAAAAACTGTTTTTT. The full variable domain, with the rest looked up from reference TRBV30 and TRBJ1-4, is SQTIHQWPATLVQPVGSPLSLECTVEGTSNPNLYWYRQAAGRGLQLLFYSVGIGQISSEVPQNLSASRPQDRQFILSSKKLLLSDSGFYLCAWSRQNNEKLFFGSGTQLSVL.

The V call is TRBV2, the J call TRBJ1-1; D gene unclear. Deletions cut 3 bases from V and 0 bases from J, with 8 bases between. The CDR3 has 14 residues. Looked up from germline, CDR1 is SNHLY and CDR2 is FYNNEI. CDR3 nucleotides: TGTGCCAGCAGTGACAGGCCTCTGAACACTGAAGCTTTCTTT. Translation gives CASSDRPLNTEAFF.

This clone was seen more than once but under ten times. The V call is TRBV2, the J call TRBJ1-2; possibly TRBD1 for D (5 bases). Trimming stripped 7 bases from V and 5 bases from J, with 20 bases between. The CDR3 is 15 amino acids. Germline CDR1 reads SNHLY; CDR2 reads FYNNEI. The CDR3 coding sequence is TGTGCCAGCAACCCGTCTTGGCAGGGATCGTATGGCTACACCTTC. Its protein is CASNPSWQGSYGYTF.

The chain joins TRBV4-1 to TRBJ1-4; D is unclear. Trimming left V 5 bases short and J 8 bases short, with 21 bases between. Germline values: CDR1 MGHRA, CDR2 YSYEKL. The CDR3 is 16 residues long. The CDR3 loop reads CASSWQRRVPEEKLFF. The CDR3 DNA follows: TGCGCCAGCAGCTGGCAAAGGAGAGTGCCGGAGGAAAAACTGTTTTTT.